The 25 T cell receptor beta chains below come from one sample, sequenced in a study of blood T cell repertoires in COVID-19. Only in-frame clones appear in the TCRdb table, and some are missing; sequencing was by immunoSEQ multiplex PCR. The sample has approximately 210,000 clones; around 90% are singletons. The sample comprised PBMCs or T cells enriched from blood (not recorded which). These receptors originate from a woman aged 25 to 39 who had recovered from COVID-19.

This chain connects TRBV5-6 to TRBJ2-6; a weak D match, TRBD2 (5 bases). The CDR3 runs to 17 residues. From germline, CDR1 is SGHDT and CDR2 YYEEEE. V lost 4 bases and J 0 bases, leaving 14 bases between the germline ends. CDR3 in amino acids: CASSRDKTYSGANVLTF. The CDR3 DNA follows: TGTGCCAGCAGCCGGGATAAGACCTACTCTGGGGCCAACGTCCTGACTTTC. The full variable domain, completed using reference TRBV5-6 and TRBJ2-6, is DAGVTQSPTHLIKTRGQQVTLRCSPKSGHDTVSWYQQALGQGPQFIFQYYEEEERQRGNFPDRFSGHQFPNYSSELNVNALLLGDSALYLCASSRDKTYSGANVLTFGAGSRLTVL.

V usage is TRBV9 and J usage is TRBJ1-1; D remains unclear. V lost 1 base and J 5 bases, leaving 9 bases between the germline ends. Looked up from germline, CDR1 is SGDLS and CDR2 is YYNGEE. This CDR3 is built from 13 residues. CDR3 DNA sequence: TGTGCCAGCAGCGTAACCGTGGAGACTGAAGCTTTCTTT. The encoded protein is CASSVTVETEAFF.

V and J are TRBV12-3 or TRBV12-4 and TRBJ2-7; 8 bases fit TRBD2. The CDR3 is made up of 13 amino acids. V was pared by 5 bases and J by 2 bases, with 2 bases of the junction left unmatched. The CDR3 DNA follows: TGTGCCAGCAGTCCCGGGGGGGCCTACGAGCAGTACTTC. Translated, it gives CASSPGGAYEQYF.

The V gene is TRBV7-2, the J gene TRBJ1-2; D call uncertain. This CDR3 is built from 13 residues. Trimming took 0 bases from V and 6 from J, leaving 8 bases between them. Germline V gene lookup returns CDR1 SGHTA and CDR2 FQGNSA. The CDR3 DNA reads as TGTGCCAGCAGCTTAGCTCCGGGAAATGGCTACACCTTC. Protein: CASSLAPGNGYTF.

The chain links TRBV6-2 or TRBV6-3 to TRBJ1-5; possible D gene TRBD1, 5 bases. Trimming pared 2 bases from V and 6 bases from J, leaving 11 bases between. Per germline, CDR1 MNHEY and CDR2 SVGEGT. The CDR3 runs to 14 residues. CDR3 bases: TGTGCCAGCAGTTACGTCAGGGAACGTCAGCCCCAGCATTTT. This sequence encodes CASSYVRERQPQHF.

The chain uses TRBV7-9 and TRBJ2-7; 7 positions agree with TRBD1. This CDR3 comprises 14 residues. Germline V gene data show CDR1 as SEHNR and CDR2 as FQNEAQ (reference sequence). Trimming at V came to 5 bases and at J to 1 base, leaving 5 bases not matched to a gene. This CDR3 is CASSPGQFSYEQYF. CDR3 nucleotides: TGTGCCAGCAGCCCGGGACAGTTTTCCTACGAGCAGTACTTC.

The rearrangement links TRBV2 to TRBJ1-4, with TRBD1 matching 9 bases. This CDR3 is built from 14 residues. Losses at the gene ends were 7 bases for V and 3 bases for J; bases not matched to a gene: 3. Germline assignment: CDR1 SNHLY and CDR2 FYNNEI. The CDR3: CASKRTGANEKLFF. CDR3 nucleotide sequence: TGTGCCAGCAAACGGACAGGGGCTAATGAAAAACTGTTTTTT.

The chain links TRBV27 to TRBJ1-2; D possibly corresponds to TRBD1 (5 bases). The germline V gene encodes CDR1 MNHEY and CDR2 SMNVEV (reference sequence). The CDR3 is 17 residues long. V lost 2 bases and J 1 base, leaving 17 bases between the germline ends. CDR3 DNA sequence: TGTGCCAGCAGTTTAGTTATGTATGGGGGGGATAACTATGGCTACACCTTC. Amino acids: CASSLVMYGGDNYGYTF.

This chain joins TRBV7-2 and TRBJ1-3; D is ambiguous. The germline gives CDR1 SGHTA, CDR2 FQGNSA. This CDR3 region has 15 residues. Trimming took off 7 bases at V and 4 bases at J, with 17 bases between the two ends. DNA of the CDR3: TGTGCCAGCACTTTCTTCCAGGCCCCGGGAAACACCATATATTTT. Amino acid sequence: CASTFFQAPGNTIYF.

The V and J genes are TRBV4-3 and TRBJ1-1, with D possibly TRBD1 on 6 matching bases. CDR3 size: 15 residues. V lost 4 bases and J 5 bases, leaving 17 bases between the germline ends. CDR1 and CDR2 (germline): LGHNA, YSLEER. CDR3 bases: TGCGCCAGCAGCCCGTCTTTGGGGGCAATAACTGAAGCTTTCTTT. Encoded protein: CASSPSLGAITEAFF.

The rearrangement joins TRBV7-2 to TRBJ2-1; 8 bases are shared with TRBD1. This CDR3 comprises 14 residues. Unmatched junction bases numbered 6, after V lost 3 bases and J lost 8 bases. Germline lookup yields CDR1 SGHTA and CDR2 FQGNSA. As DNA, the CDR3 is TGTGCCAGCAGCTTGGTTGCAGGGGGCGATGAGCAGTTCTTC. This sequence encodes CASSLVAGGDEQFF.

J is TRBJ2-2 and V is TRBV15; 7 bases are shared with TRBD1. Germline CDR1 LNHNV, CDR2 YYDKDF (reference sequence). The CDR3 contains 14 residues. V shed 1 base and J 7 bases; nucleotides not matched to a gene: 3. The CDR3 DNA is TGTGCCACCAGCAGAGCGACAGGGCACGGGGAGCTGTTTTTT. Translation: CATSRATGHGELFF.

V and J are TRBV24-1 and TRBJ2-7, with TRBD2 matching over 9 bases. CDR3 length: 15 amino acids. CDR1 and CDR2 (germline): KGHDR, SFDVKD. The V gene end was trimmed by 4 bases and the J gene end by 4 bases; junction bases not matched to a gene: 7. The CDR3 coding sequence is TGTGCCACCAGTGACCCCGGGACTAGCATTTACGAGCAGTACTTC. Translating gives CATSDPGTSIYEQYF.

The genes are TRBV29-1 and TRBJ2-7; possibly TRBD1 for D (5 bases). The germline CDR1 and CDR2 sequences are SQVTM and ANQGSEA. Trimming left V 0 bases short and J 9 bases short, with 9 bases between. This CDR3 has 11 residues. The CDR3 DNA sequence: TGCAGCGTTGAAGAGGGGCAGGGGCAGTACTTC. This codes for CSVEEGQGQYF.

The gene calls are TRBV4-1 and TRBJ1-4; 8 bases line up with TRBD1. J gave up 4 bases and V 5 bases, and 9 bases lay outside the gene matches. The CDR3 runs 16 residues. The germline CDR1 and CDR2 sequences are MGHRA and YSYEKL. The CDR3 sequence: CASSTRTGNNNEKLFF. The CDR3 coding sequence is TGCGCCAGCAGCACCCGGACAGGGAATAATAATGAAAAACTGTTTTTT.

The chain carries TRBV4-2 and TRBJ1-1, with 10 bases identical to TRBD1. CDR1 and CDR2 from the germline V gene are LGHNA and YNFKEQ. This CDR3 region has 15 residues. V lost 1 base and J lost 3; bases outside the gene matches: 2. DNA of the CDR3: TGTGCCAGCAGCCAAGGGACAGGGGGTTACACTGAAGCTTTCTTT. The encoded protein is CASSQGTGGYTEAFF.

The V call is TRBV5-5, the J call TRBJ1-5; a possible D gene is TRBD1 (6 bases). With 1 base removed from V and 5 bases from J, the gap between germline ends came to 10 bases. Per germline, CDR1 SGHKS and CDR2 YYEKEE (reference sequence). The CDR3 runs to 14 residues. CDR3 sequence: CASSLWGGHQPQHF. Written as DNA, the CDR3 is TGTGCCAGCAGCTTGTGGGGGGGGCATCAGCCCCAGCATTTT.

The chain combines TRBV7-2 with TRBJ1-6; tentative D call: TRBD1 (6 bases). The ends were cut back, 5 bases at V and 8 bases at J, with 16 bases in the middle. The CDR3 contains 15 residues. In germline, CDR1 is SGHTA, CDR2 FQGNSA. CDR3 nucleotide sequence: TGTGCCAGCAGCCGCAGGGGCAGGGCAGATTCACCCCTCCACTTT. Protein product: CASSRRGRADSPLHF.

This chain connects TRBV9 to TRBJ1-1; a weak D match, TRBD1 (5 bases). The V end was cut by 4 bases, the J end by 0 bases, with 10 bases between. Per germline, CDR1 SGDLS and CDR2 YYNGEE. The CDR3 is made up of 14 amino acids. CDR3 nucleotide sequence: TGTGCCAGCAGCCCCCAGACAGTGAACACTGAAGCTTTCTTT. Translation: CASSPQTVNTEAFF.

The chain couples TRBV7-2 to TRBJ2-1; 14 nucleotides match TRBD2. After removal of 3 bases from V and 7 bases from J, the junction contained 8 bases not matched to a gene. This CDR3 contains 17 residues. Germline V gene data show CDR1 as SGHTA and CDR2 as FQGNSA. The CDR3 region is CASSLARLAGGLNEQFF. As DNA, the CDR3 is TGTGCCAGCAGCTTGGCCCGACTAGCGGGGGGGCTTAATGAGCAGTTCTTC.

The rearrangement links TRBV7-9 to TRBJ2-3; D may be TRBD2 (5 bases). The CDR3 consists of 15 residues. The V gene lost 3 bases and the J gene lost 2 bases, with 12 bases spanning the gap. The germline V gene has CDR1 SEHNR and CDR2 FQNEAQ (reference sequence). CDR3 amino acids: CASSFIAGVTDTQYF. The CDR3 DNA reads TGTGCCAGCAGCTTCATTGCGGGCGTCACAGATACGCAGTATTTT.

The chain employs TRBV7-9 and TRBJ1-1; D is ambiguous. Germline-derived CDR1 and CDR2 are SEHNR and FQNEAQ (reference sequence). The CDR3 loop spans 14 amino acids. V lost 3 bases to trimming and J lost 0 bases, with 8 bases between them. CDR3 amino acids: CASSLTGLNTEAFF. CDR3 nucleotides: TGTGCCAGCAGCTTGACGGGATTGAACACTGAAGCTTTCTTT.

This sequence joins TRBV15 and TRBJ2-7, with 8 bases aligning to TRBD1. V lost 2 bases, J lost 1 base, and 7 bases stayed unmatched. CDR1 and CDR2 (germline): LNHNV, YYDKDF (reference sequence). The CDR3 consists of 16 residues. The CDR3 region is CATSRRRTGISYEQYF. In nucleotides, the CDR3 is TGTGCCACCAGCAGACGCCGGACAGGGATTTCCTACGAGCAGTACTTC.

The genes are TRBV28 and TRBJ1-6; 7 bases map to TRBD1. Germline CDR1 and CDR2: MDHEN and SYDVKM. The CDR3 spans 16 residues. The V segment lost 5 bases and the J segment 3 bases; nucleotides outside the gene matches: 7. The CDR3 reads CASSTTDRFYNSPLHF. DNA for the CDR3: TGTGCCAGCAGTACCACGGACAGGTTCTATAATTCACCCCTCCACTTT.

This clone was observed a few times. The CDR3 here is CASSPATEGGTEAFF. The CDR3 DNA sequence: TGTGCCAGCTCACCCGCAACCGAGGGAGGCACTGAAGCTTTCTTT. The gene calls are TRBV18 and TRBJ1-1; D uncertain. There are 15 residues in the CDR3. The V gene lost 3 bases and the J gene lost 4 bases, with 15 bases spanning the gap. Germline CDR1 is KGHSH and CDR2 is LQKENI.